This T cell receptor (beta chain) was obtained from a study of identical twins. Deletions cut 0 bases from V and 8 bases from J, with 17 bases between. In germline, CDR1 is DFQATT, CDR2 SNEGSKA (reference sequence). The CDR3 loop spans 16 amino acids. Template switching added a universal primer site, and cDNA bore unique molecular identifiers. TCRdb fed the 5' RACE reads into MiXCR, producing one record per CDR3 protein. This sample has approximately 530,000 distinct CDR3 sequences, with 20% to 25% found just once. This clonotype has only a few counts. Its antigen is unidentified. General study findings and limits: Memory repertoires lacked the insertion deficit that abundant cord blood beta clonotypes showed. Modelling approaches yielded underestimates of out-of-frame TCR alpha sharing between monozygotic twins.

The donor group consisted entirely of healthy Caucasians. The same data also went into a second study, on yellow fever vaccine responses in identical twins.

The source of this sequence is a woman aged 18-29 years in good health. This rearrangement joins TRBV20-1 to TRBJ2-6; D unresolved. Sequencing was carried out using CD4+ T cells sorted from blood. CDR3 in amino acids: CSARDFGRSLTNVLTF. CDR3 coding DNA: TGCAGTGCTAGAGATTTTGGCAGGAGCTTAACCAACGTCCTGACTTTC.